This T cell receptor (beta chain) originates from a study of OX40 agonist ivuxolimab in advanced cancers. Study conclusions and caveats: Relative to CD4+ cells, CD8+ T cells on average had more expanded clones. The expanded peripheral T cells' antigen specificity was not determined.

Remarks on this clone: Antigen unknown.

Germline trimming cut 6 bases from V and 6 bases from J; bases unmatched to any gene: 7. The CDR3 is 15 residues long. From germline, CDR1 is MNHEY and CDR2 SVGAGI. The assay was immunoSEQ multiplex PCR, and TCRdb's table has in-frame clones only and misses some. The sample lists roughly 90,000 clones; roughly 90% were seen once. The V gene is TRBV6-5, the J gene TRBJ1-5; 11 bases align to TRBD1. Sequencing was performed on CD4+ or CD8+ T cells sorted from blood, taken in a trial of the OX40 agonist ivuxolimab. The TCR sequence derives from an adult with an advanced solid tumor such as melanoma, head and neck, liver or kidney cancer. The CDR3, as DNA: TGTGCCAGCAGACCCCGGACAGGGGGCGTTCAGCCCCAGCATTTT. Protein: CASRPRTGGVQPQHF.